This T cell receptor beta chain was recovered during a study of T cell responses to AZD1222 COVID-19 vaccine. This clone has a single count. Germline V gene data show CDR1 as MNHEY and CDR2 as SVGAGI. The CDR3 loop spans 12 amino acids. V lost 6 bases, J lost 9 bases, and 2 bases stayed unmatched. The protocol was immunoSEQ multiplex PCR, while the TCRdb copy is restricted to in-frame clones and leaves out a portion. The table lists about 96,000 clones, around 90% of them singletons. The material was peripheral blood, obtained on day 0 of AZD1222 vaccination. The V call is TRBV6-5, the J call TRBJ1-5; TRBD1 aligns across 10 bases. The TCR originated in an adult in good health. The DNA for the CDR3 is TGTGCCAGCAGGGGACAGGGGTTGCCCCAGCATTTT. Residues: CASRGQGLPQHF.